Each of the 26 T cell receptor beta chains below was sequenced from the same sample in a study of T cells in Graves' hyperthyroidism and ophthalmopathy. Amplification yielded TCR beta CDR3 regions, with RNA transcripts as the source. The HTBI primer set was used in a first-round RT-PCR of the TCR CDR3. One entry per CDR3 protein, called by TCRdb with MiXCR from the multiplex PCR reads. This sample yields about 600,000 distinct CDR3 sequences, of which around 15% are seen a single time; about 3.5% belongs to the top ten. Material for sequencing was blood. All receptors derive from a woman in her thirties or forties with Graves' ophthalmopathy.

V is TRBV27 and J is TRBJ2-3, with a tentative D call TRBD1 (6 bases). Per the germline V gene, CDR1 is MNHEY and CDR2 is SMNVEV (reference sequence). The CDR3 extends over 13 amino acids. V gave up 7 bases and J gave up 5 bases, with 13 bases separating them. This CDR3 is CASTTQGGDTQYF. In DNA, the CDR3 is TGTGCCAGCACCACCCAAGGGGGAGATACGCAGTATTTT.

At least ten counts were recorded for this clonotype. CDR3 sequence (DNA): TGTGCCAGCAGCCTAACTCTCCCGGGACTAGCGGGAGGGCGTCAAGAGACCCAGTACTTC. This translates into CASSLTLPGLAGGRQETQYF. The chain employs TRBV7-8 and TRBJ2-5; 16 bases fit TRBD2. The CDR3 is made up of 20 amino acids. CDR1 and CDR2 from the germline V gene are SGHVS and FQNEAQ. The trim removed 5 bases at V and 2 bases at J, leaving 14 bases unmatched. The full variable domain, rest sourced from reference TRBV7-8 and TRBJ2-5, is GAGVSQSPRYKVAKRGQDVALRCDPISGHVSLFWYQQALGQGPEFLTYFQNEAQLDKSGLPSDRFFAERPEGSVSTLKIQRTQQEDSAVYLCASSLTLPGLAGGRQETQYFGPGTRLLVL.

This clonotype occurred a few times. V is TRBV5-1 and J is TRBJ2-5; D is possibly TRBD1 or TRBD2 (5 bases each). This CDR3 contains 15 residues. V was shortened by 0 bases and J by 3 bases, with 12 bases between the two germline ends. CDR1 and CDR2 (germline): SGHRS, YFSETQ. CDR3 sequence: CASSLARVGEETQYF. The CDR3 DNA reads as TGCGCCAGCAGCTTGGCGAGGGTGGGGGAAGAGACCCAGTACTTC. Drawing the rest from reference TRBV5-1 and TRBJ2-5, the complete variable domain is KAGVTQTPRYLIKTRGQQVTLSCSPISGHRSVSWYQQTPGQGLQFLFEYFSETQRNKGNFPGRFSGRQFSNSRSEMNVSTLELGDSALYLCASSLARVGEETQYFGPGTRLLVL.

J is TRBJ1-5 and V is TRBV20-1; 9 nucleotides line up with TRBD1. CDR1 and CDR2 from the germline V gene are DFQATT and SNEGSKA (reference sequence). CDR3 length: 13 amino acids. V gave up 6 bases and J gave up 9 bases; unmatched junction bases: 9. In nucleotides, the CDR3 is TGCAGTGCCCTAACAGGGGGCGCGGGGCCCCAGCATTTT. It codes for CSALTGGAGPQHF.

The genes are TRBV7-3 and TRBJ2-1; 8 bases fit TRBD2. V shed 5 bases, J shed 5 bases, and the junction held 5 bases outside the gene matches. Germline values: CDR1 SGHTA, CDR2 FQGTGA. The CDR3 has 14 residues. The CDR3 spells CASSQVAGHNEQFF. CDR3 nucleotide sequence: TGTGCCAGCAGCCAGGTAGCGGGACACAATGAGCAGTTCTTC.

In this sample, this clonotype turned up a few times. This chain links TRBV5-6 with TRBJ2-3; D might be TRBD1 or TRBD2, each matching 6 bases. Trimming removed 1 base from V and 5 bases from J, with 14 bases in between. The germline gives CDR1 SGHDT, CDR2 YYEEEE. The CDR3 is 15 amino acids. The CDR3 bases are TGTGCCAGCAGCTTGAGGGGGGCGGCGGGAGATACGCAGTATTTT. Translated: CASSLRGAAGDTQYF.

This clonotype was detected many times. The rearrangement uses TRBV20-1 and TRBJ1-5; D uncertain. V lost 3 bases to trimming and J lost 4 bases, with 10 bases between them. In germline, CDR1 is DFQATT, CDR2 SNEGSKA (reference sequence). The CDR3 is 13 residues long. CDR3 coding DNA: TGCAGTGCTAGCCCCAGCATGAATCAGCCCCAGCATTTT. Its protein product is CSASPSMNQPQHF.

This clonotype occurred many times. The chain combines TRBV18 with TRBJ2-1; D remains unclear. This CDR3 has 13 residues. CDR1 is KGHSH, CDR2 LQKENI, per germline. The V gene lost 3 bases and the J gene lost 5 bases, with 8 bases spanning the gap. In DNA, the CDR3 is TGTGCCAGCTCACCGGCCAGCAACAATGAGCAGTTCTTC. Its protein product is CASSPASNNEQFF.

V usage is TRBV6-1 and J usage is TRBJ1-4, with D perhaps TRBD1 (5 bases). Germline CDR1 reads MNHNS; CDR2 reads SASEGT. Trimming stripped 6 bases from V and 4 bases from J, with 18 bases between. This CDR3 is 16 amino acids long. The CDR3 nucleotides are TGTGCCAGCAGAACTCTAGGGGCAGGGAGTAATGAAAAACTGTTTTTT. Translating gives CASRTLGAGSNEKLFF.

In its sample, this clonotype was seen many times. The genes are TRBV2 and TRBJ2-5; 9 nucleotides match TRBD2. Germline V gene lookup returns CDR1 SNHLY and CDR2 FYNNEI. The CDR3 runs 14 residues. The ends lost 6 bases at V and 5 bases at J; junction bases unmatched: 7. For the CDR3, the DNA is TGTGCCAGCAGACAGACTAGCGGACGGGAGACCCAGTACTTC. The encoded protein is CASRQTSGRETQYF.

This clonotype has just a few counts. Compared with germline, one end of the junction differs, possibly owing to a read error. The CDR3 is CAISESADQPAQYF. The CDR3 region has the DNA TGTGCCATCAGTGAGTCGGCGGACCAACCTGCGCAGTATTTT. The gene calls are TRBV2 and TRBJ2-3; no definite D call. CDR3 size: 14 residues. The germline gives CDR1 SNHLY, CDR2 FYNNEI.

This clonotype has a count of ten or more. The chain is built from TRBV2 and TRBJ1-4; D gene unclear. The CDR3 runs to 15 residues. The germline V gene encodes CDR1 SNHLY and CDR2 FYNNEI. V lost 5 bases and J 5 bases, leaving 15 bases between the germline ends. The DNA for the CDR3 is TGTGCCAGCAGTAACCATCGGGTCGAGAATGAAAAACTGTTTTTT. Translated, it gives CASSNHRVENEKLFF.

The chain links TRBV6-1 to TRBJ1-1, with D possibly matching TRBD1 (5 bases). From germline, CDR1 is MNHNS and CDR2 SASEGT. The CDR3 has 14 residues. V lost 3 bases and J lost 5, with 13 bases in between. CDR3 residues: CASSERTGRTEAFF. The CDR3 DNA reads TGTGCCAGCAGTGAGCGTACAGGACGGACTGAAGCTTTCTTT.

This clonotype was observed many times. This sequence joins TRBV7-8 and TRBJ2-1; D may be TRBD2 (6 bases). The germline gives CDR1 SGHVS, CDR2 FQNEAQ. The V end lost 6 bases, the J end lost 1 base, and 16 bases lay between the germline ends. This CDR3 comprises 16 residues. The DNA of the CDR3 is TGTGCCAGCAGGGACTATAGCGTTACATCCTACAATGAGCAGTTCTTC. Protein product: CASRDYSVTSYNEQFF.

This clonotype was recorded a few times. The rearrangement links TRBV5-1 to TRBJ2-3; TRBD2 is a possible D gene (5 bases). The CDR3 is made up of 15 amino acids. The V end lost 1 base, the J end lost 1 base, and 10 bases lay between the germline ends. CDR1 SGHRS and CDR2 YFSETQ come from the germline V gene. CDR3: CASSLWTSRTDTQYF. The CDR3 nucleotides are TGCGCCAGCAGCTTGTGGACTTCCCGCACAGATACGCAGTATTTT.

This clonotype was seen a single time. This chain uses TRBV5-1 with TRBJ2-1; 9 bases map to TRBD1. Per the germline V gene, CDR1 is SGHRS and CDR2 is YFSETQ. V was pared by 5 bases and J by 3 bases, with 18 bases of the junction left unmatched. CDR3 size: 19 residues. In nucleotides, the CDR3 is TGCGCCAGCAGTTCCCCCGGGACAGGGAGGAGGTGGAGCTACAATGAGCAGTTCTTC. This sequence encodes CASSSPGTGRRWSYNEQFF.

The chain recombines TRBV20-1 with TRBJ1-1; D is ambiguous. Between the trimmed V and J ends, which lost 0 bases and 0 bases, there was a span of 11 bases. The germline CDR1 and CDR2 sequences are DFQATT and SNEGSKA (reference sequence). This CDR3 is built from 15 residues. For the CDR3, the DNA is TGCAGTGCTAGAGACGCGGAGGGATTGAACACTGAAGCTTTCTTT. Translated, it gives CSARDAEGLNTEAFF.

The gene calls are TRBV6-1 and TRBJ2-6; possibly TRBD1 or TRBD2 for D (5 bases each). Germline-derived CDR1 and CDR2 are MNHNS and SASEGT. Trimming removed 4 bases from V and 0 bases from J, with 7 bases in between. CDR3 length: 15 residues. Here the CDR3 reads CASSGGASGANVLTF. The CDR3 DNA is TGTGCCAGCAGTGGAGGGGCCTCTGGGGCCAACGTCCTGACTTTC.

Many counts were recorded for this clonotype. The rearrangement uses TRBV7-8 and TRBJ2-1; 9 bases are shared with TRBD2. The germline V gene has CDR1 SGHVS and CDR2 FQNEAQ. This CDR3 contains 15 residues. The V segment lost 2 bases and the J segment 8 bases; nucleotides outside the gene matches: 7. The CDR3 protein is CASSLWAGGPYEQFF. The DNA for the CDR3 is TGTGCCAGCAGCTTATGGGCGGGGGGGCCCTATGAGCAGTTCTTC.

Many counts were recorded for this clonotype. The chain links TRBV27 to TRBJ2-3; D might be TRBD2 (6 bases). The CDR3 consists of 14 residues. V was shortened by 5 bases and J by 6 bases, with 15 bases between the two germline ends. Germline lookup yields CDR1 MNHEY and CDR2 SMNVEV (reference sequence). The chain's CDR3 is CASSRSSAGDTQYF. For the CDR3, the DNA is TGTGCCAGCAGTAGATCTAGCGCTGGTGATACGCAGTATTTT.

This clonotype has more than one count but fewer than ten. The V call is TRBV6-1, the J call TRBJ1-6; no definite D call. The germline V and J ends were trimmed by 3 bases and 7 bases, with 13 bases remaining between them. The CDR3 length is 15 residues. CDR1 and CDR2 from the germline V gene are MNHNS and SASEGT. The CDR3 nucleotides are TGTGCCAGCAGTGACATGGACGGGTTGAATTCACCCCTCCACTTT. Translating gives CASSDMDGLNSPLHF.

This clonotype has more than one count but fewer than ten. This rearrangement joins TRBV7-9 to TRBJ2-1; D is possibly TRBD1 (7 bases). With 5 bases removed from V and 6 bases from J, the gap between germline ends came to 23 bases. This CDR3 is built from 17 residues. Germline CDR1 and CDR2: SEHNR and FQNEAQ (reference sequence). Written as DNA, the CDR3 is TGTGCCAGCAGCAGCCGGGACAGAGGGAGCGGGTTCAATGAGCAGTTCTTC. Translated, it gives CASSSRDRGSGFNEQFF.

The V and J genes are TRBV12-5 and TRBJ1-6; D not resolved. From germline, CDR1 is LGHNT and CDR2 FRNRAP. This CDR3 contains 14 residues. Trimming stripped 3 bases from V and 8 bases from J, with 11 bases between. The CDR3: CASGLGRADSPLHF. CDR3 nucleotides: TGTGCTAGTGGTTTAGGAAGGGCGGATTCACCCCTCCACTTT.

This clonotype was picked up a small number of times. The chain is built from TRBV3-1 and TRBJ1-4, with TRBD1 identical over 7 bases. Trimming removed 4 bases from V and 5 bases from J; junction bases left unmatched: 7. The germline gives CDR1 LGHDT, CDR2 YNNKEL (reference sequence). This CDR3 contains 15 residues. In DNA form, the CDR3 reads TGTGCCAGCAGCCCCCCGACAGGGTCGAATGAAAAACTGTTTTTT. Protein sequence: CASSPPTGSNEKLFF.

This clonotype has only a few counts. The chain links TRBV24-1 to TRBJ2-1, with TRBD1 matching 10 bases. The CDR3 has 16 residues. The ends lost 5 bases at V and 4 bases at J; junction bases unmatched: 7. Per germline, CDR1 KGHDR and CDR2 SFDVKD. The CDR3 loop reads CATSARTGGRYNEQFF. In nucleotides, the CDR3 is TGTGCCACCAGTGCGAGGACAGGGGGAAGATACAATGAGCAGTTCTTC.

The J gene is TRBJ1-4, the V gene TRBV6-9; D remains ambiguous. CDR1 and CDR2 (germline): MNHGY, SVAAGI. CDR3 length: 14 residues. V shed 3 bases and J shed 5 bases, with 10 bases lying between them. The CDR3 loop is CASSYGQRNEKLFF. The CDR3 bases are TGTGCCAGCAGTTACGGCCAGAGGAATGAAAAACTGTTTTTT.